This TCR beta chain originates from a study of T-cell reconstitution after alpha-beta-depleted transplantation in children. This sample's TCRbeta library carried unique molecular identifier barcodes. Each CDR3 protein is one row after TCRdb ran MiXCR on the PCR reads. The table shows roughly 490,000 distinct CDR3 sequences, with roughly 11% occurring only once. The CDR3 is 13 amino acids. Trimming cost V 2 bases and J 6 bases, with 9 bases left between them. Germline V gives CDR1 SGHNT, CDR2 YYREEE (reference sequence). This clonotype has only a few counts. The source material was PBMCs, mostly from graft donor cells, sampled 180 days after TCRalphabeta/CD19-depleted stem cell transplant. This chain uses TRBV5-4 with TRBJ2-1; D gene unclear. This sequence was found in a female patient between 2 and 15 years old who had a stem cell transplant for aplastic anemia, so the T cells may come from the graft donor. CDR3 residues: CASSFFGPNEQFF. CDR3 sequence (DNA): TGTGCCAGCAGCTTTTTCGGTCCCAATGAGCAGTTCTTC.